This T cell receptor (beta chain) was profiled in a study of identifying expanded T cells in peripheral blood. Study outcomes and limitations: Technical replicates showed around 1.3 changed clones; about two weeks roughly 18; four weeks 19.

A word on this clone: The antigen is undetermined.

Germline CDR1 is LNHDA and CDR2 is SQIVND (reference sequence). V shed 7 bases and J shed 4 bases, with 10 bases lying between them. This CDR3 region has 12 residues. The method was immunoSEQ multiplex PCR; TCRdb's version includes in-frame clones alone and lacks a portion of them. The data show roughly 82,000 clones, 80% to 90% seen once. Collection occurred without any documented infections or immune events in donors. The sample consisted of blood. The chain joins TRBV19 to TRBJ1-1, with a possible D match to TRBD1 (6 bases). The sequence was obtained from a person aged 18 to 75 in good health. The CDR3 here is CASKQGSTEAFF. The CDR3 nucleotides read TGTGCCAGTAAACAGGGTAGCACTGAAGCTTTCTTT.